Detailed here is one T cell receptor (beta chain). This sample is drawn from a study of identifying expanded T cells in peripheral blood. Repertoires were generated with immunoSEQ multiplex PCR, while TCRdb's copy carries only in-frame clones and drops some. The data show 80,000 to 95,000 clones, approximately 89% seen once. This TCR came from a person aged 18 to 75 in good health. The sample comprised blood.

CDR3 sequence reads: CASRSGGTDTQYF. The CDR3 DNA reads as TGCGCCAGCCGTAGCGGGGGCACAGATACGCAGTATTTT. V and J are TRBV5-1 and TRBJ2-3; 8 positions agree with TRBD2. CDR3 size: 13 residues. CDR1 is SGHRS and CDR2 is YFSETQ in the germline V gene. V dropped 7 bases and J dropped 1; count of bases not matched to a gene: 2.